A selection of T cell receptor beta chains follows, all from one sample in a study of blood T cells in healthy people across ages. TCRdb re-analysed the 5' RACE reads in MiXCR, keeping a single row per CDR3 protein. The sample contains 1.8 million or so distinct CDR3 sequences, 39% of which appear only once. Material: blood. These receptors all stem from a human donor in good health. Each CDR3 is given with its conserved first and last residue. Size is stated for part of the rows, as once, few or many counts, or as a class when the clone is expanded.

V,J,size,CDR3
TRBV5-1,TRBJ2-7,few,CASKRSDSSYEQYF
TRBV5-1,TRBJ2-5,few,CASSKSLGAETQYF
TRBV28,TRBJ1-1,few,CVTGPAGEAFF
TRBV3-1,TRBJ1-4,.,CASSTSLGPSEEKLFF
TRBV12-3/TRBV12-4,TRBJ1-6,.,CASSPRQGLYSPLHF
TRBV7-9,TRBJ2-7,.,CASSPPKVEQYF
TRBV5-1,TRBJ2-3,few,CASSPGTPSADTQYF
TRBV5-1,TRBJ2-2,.,CASSPTDSHTGELFF
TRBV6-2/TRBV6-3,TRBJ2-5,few,CASSYTDRPGPQETQYF
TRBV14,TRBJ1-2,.,CASSQGGLGASYGYTF
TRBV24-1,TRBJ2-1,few,CATMDRRSSYNEQFF
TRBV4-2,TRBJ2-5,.,CASSVTPFSQGKRVSTQYF